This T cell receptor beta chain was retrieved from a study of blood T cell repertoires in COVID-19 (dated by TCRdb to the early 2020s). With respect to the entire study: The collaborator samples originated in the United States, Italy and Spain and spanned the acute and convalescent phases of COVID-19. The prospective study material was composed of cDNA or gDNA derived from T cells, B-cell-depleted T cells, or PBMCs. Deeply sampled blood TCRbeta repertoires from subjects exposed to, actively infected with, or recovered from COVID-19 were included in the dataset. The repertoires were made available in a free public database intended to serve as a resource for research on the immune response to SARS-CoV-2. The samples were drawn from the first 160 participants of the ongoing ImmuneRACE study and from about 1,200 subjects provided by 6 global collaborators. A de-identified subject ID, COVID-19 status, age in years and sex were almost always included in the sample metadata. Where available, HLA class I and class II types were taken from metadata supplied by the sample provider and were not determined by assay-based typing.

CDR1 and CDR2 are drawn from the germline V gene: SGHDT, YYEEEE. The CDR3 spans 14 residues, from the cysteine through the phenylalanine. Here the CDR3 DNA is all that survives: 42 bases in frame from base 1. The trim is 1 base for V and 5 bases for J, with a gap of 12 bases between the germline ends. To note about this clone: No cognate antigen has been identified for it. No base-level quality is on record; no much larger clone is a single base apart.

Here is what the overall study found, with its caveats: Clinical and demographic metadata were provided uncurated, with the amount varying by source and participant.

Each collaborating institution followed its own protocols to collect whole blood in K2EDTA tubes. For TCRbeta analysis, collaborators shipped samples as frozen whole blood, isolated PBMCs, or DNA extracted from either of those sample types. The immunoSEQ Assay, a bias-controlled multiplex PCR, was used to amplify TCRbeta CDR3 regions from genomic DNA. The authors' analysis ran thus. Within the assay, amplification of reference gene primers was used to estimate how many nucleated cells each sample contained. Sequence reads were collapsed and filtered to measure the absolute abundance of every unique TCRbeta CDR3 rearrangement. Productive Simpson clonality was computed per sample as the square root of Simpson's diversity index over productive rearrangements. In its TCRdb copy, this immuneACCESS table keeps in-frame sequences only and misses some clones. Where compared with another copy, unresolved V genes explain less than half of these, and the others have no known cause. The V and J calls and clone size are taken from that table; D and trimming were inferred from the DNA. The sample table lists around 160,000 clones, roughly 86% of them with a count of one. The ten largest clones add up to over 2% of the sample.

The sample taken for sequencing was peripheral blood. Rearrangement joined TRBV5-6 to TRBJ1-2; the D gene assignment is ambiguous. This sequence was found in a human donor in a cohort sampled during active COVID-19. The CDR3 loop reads CASSLPGRMYGYTF. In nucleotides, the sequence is TGTGCCAGCAGCTTGCCTGGCAGGATGTATGGCTACACCTTC.